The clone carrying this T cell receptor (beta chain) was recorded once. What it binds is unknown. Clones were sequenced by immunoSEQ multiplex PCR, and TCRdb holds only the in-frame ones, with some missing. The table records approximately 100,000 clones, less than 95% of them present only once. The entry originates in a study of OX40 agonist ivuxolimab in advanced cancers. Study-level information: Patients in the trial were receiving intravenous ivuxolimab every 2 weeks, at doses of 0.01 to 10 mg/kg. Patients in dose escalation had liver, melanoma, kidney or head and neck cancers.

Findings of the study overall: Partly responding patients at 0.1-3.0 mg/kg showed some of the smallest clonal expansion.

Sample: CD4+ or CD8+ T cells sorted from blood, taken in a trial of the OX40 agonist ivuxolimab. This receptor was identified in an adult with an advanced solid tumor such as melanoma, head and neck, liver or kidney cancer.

CDR3 in amino acids: CASANINEQFF. DNA for the CDR3: TGCGCCAGCGCCAATATCAATGAGCAGTTCTTC. The chain carries TRBV5-1 and TRBJ2-1; no definite D call. There are 11 residues in the CDR3. Between the trimmed V and J ends, which lost 7 bases and 6 bases, there was a span of 8 bases. The V gene's germline CDR1 is SGHRS and CDR2 YFSETQ.